This is a list of T cell receptor beta chains from one sample in a study of T cell responses to AZD1222 COVID-19 vaccine. The data were produced by immunoSEQ multiplex PCR, yet TCRdb's version contains in-frame clones alone and is incomplete. The sample consists of 130,000 to 150,000 clones, approximately 93% of them appearing once. Material: peripheral blood, obtained after recovery from COVID-19. All receptors derive from an adult who had recovered from COVID-19. CDR3s include the opening cysteine and the closing phenylalanine or tryptophan. The D gene is left open where the match is weak. Clone size is not always given. Where it is, it says once, few, many or a class for expanded clones.

TRBJ2-5 - - TRBV12-3/TRBV12-4 CASSFGLVETQYF TGTGCCAGCAGTTTCGGGCTAGTTGAGACCCAGTACTTC
TRBJ1-2 - TRBD1 TRBV28 CASSSQGTGDYGYTF TGTGCCAGCAGTTCCCAGGGGACAGGGGACTATGGCTACACCTTC
TRBJ1-2 - TRBD1 TRBV28 CASSFPSAPDRGRQIYGYTF TGTGCCAGCAGTTTTCCTTCAGCGCCGGACAGGGGGCGCCAGATCTATGGCTACACCTTC
TRBJ1-5 - - TRBV3-1/TRBV3-2 CASSQNPNSNQPQHF TGTGCCAGCAGCCAAAACCCTAATAGCAATCAGCCCCAGCATTTT
TRBJ2-7 - - TRBV29-1 CSVADVSSYEQYF TGCAGCGTTGCTGATGTCTCCTCCTACGAGCAGTACTTC
TRBJ1-2 once - TRBV18 CASSRSTRDYGYTF TGTGCCAGCTCTAGATCAACCCGGGACTATGGCTACACCTTC
TRBJ2-6 - - TRBV10-1 CASSESRPGTSGANVLTF TGCGCCAGCAGTGAAAGTCGGCCAGGGACCTCTGGGGCCAACGTCCTGACTTTC
TRBJ1-4 - - TRBV6-1 CASSALVGATNEKLFF TGTGCCAGCAGTGCCCTAGTTGGGGCAACTAATGAAAAACTGTTTTTT
TRBJ2-2 - - TRBV19 CASSDRIGGELFF TGTGCCAGTAGTGACCGAATCGGCGGGGAGCTGTTTTTT
TRBJ2-7 - - TRBV24-1 CATSDPPGEQYF TGTGCCACCAGTGATCCCCCGGGGGAGCAGTACTTC
TRBJ1-6 once - TRBV6-1 CASSEERGNNSPLHF TGTGCCAGCAGTGAAGAAAGAGGGAACAATTCACCCCTCCACTTT
TRBJ2-1 - - TRBV3-1/TRBV3-2 CASSQPGSAGGNNEQFF TGTGCCAGCAGTCAACCCGGGTCAGCGGGTGGGAACAATGAGCAGTTCTTC
TRBJ2-7 - TRBD2 TRBV28 CASSSAGTSGRIEQYF TGTGCCAGCAGTTCAGCCGGGACTAGCGGGAGGATCGAGCAGTACTTC
TRBJ1-2 - - TRBV11-2 CASSLIPAPSYGYTF TGTGCCAGCAGCTTAATTCCGGCACCCAGCTATGGCTACACCTTC
TRBJ2-7 - TRBD1 TRBV5-1 CASSRTGAEGSYEQYF TGCGCCAGCAGTCGAACAGGGGCAGAAGGGAGTTACGAGCAGTACTTC
TRBJ1-6 - - TRBV27 CAGRGFYNSPLHF TGTGCCGGACGGGGGTTCTATAATTCACCCCTCCACTTT
TRBJ1-1 few - TRBV19 CASTGPALPRTEAFF TGTGCCAGTACCGGGCCGGCTCTTCCCCGGACTGAAGCTTTCTTT
TRBJ2-1 few - TRBV10-1 CASSDPYNEQFF TGCGCCAGCAGTGACCCCTACAATGAGCAGTTCTTC
TRBJ2-7 - TRBD2 TRBV7-8 CASSLERLAVYEQYF TGTGCCAGCAGCTTAGAGAGACTAGCGGTCTACGAGCAGTACTTC
TRBJ1-4 - - TRBV28 CASRTYSPTNEKLFF TGTGCCAGCAGGACCTACAGCCCAACTAATGAAAAACTGTTTTTT
TRBJ2-5 - - TRBV19 CASTTSWGRETQYF TGTGCCAGTACCACCAGTTGGGGCCGGGAGACCCAGTACTTC
TRBJ1-6 - TRBD1 TRBV10-3 CAISESIRDRNSPLHF TGTGCCATCAGTGAGTCGATCCGGGACAGAAATTCACCCCTCCACTTT
TRBJ2-1 - TRBD2 TRBV12-3/TRBV12-4 CATRTSGYNEQFF TGTGCCACCCGGACTAGCGGATACAATGAGCAGTTCTTC
TRBJ2-4 once TRBD2 TRBV3-1/TRBV3-2 CASSPLRLAGIAKNIQYF TGTGCCAGCAGCCCTCTCAGACTAGCGGGGATAGCCAAAAACATTCAGTACTTC